This T cell receptor (beta chain) was sequenced for a study of blood T cell repertoires in COVID-19. Germline-derived CDR1 and CDR2 are LNHNV and YYDKDF (reference sequence). J was trimmed by 5 bases and V by 1 base; bases with no gene match: 10. This CDR3 region has 17 residues. The method was immunoSEQ multiplex PCR; TCRdb's version includes in-frame clones alone and lacks a portion of them. Of some 49,000 clones in the sample, 82% are singletons; the top ten hold roughly 3%. The genes are TRBV15 and TRBJ2-1, with 8 bases matching TRBD2. This sequence was found in a woman aged 60-70 years with acute or convalescent COVID-19. The sample consisted of peripheral blood. The CDR3 is CATSRGTRTSRDNEQFF. CDR3 bases: TGTGCCACCAGCAGAGGTACTAGGACTAGCAGAGACAATGAGCAGTTCTTC.